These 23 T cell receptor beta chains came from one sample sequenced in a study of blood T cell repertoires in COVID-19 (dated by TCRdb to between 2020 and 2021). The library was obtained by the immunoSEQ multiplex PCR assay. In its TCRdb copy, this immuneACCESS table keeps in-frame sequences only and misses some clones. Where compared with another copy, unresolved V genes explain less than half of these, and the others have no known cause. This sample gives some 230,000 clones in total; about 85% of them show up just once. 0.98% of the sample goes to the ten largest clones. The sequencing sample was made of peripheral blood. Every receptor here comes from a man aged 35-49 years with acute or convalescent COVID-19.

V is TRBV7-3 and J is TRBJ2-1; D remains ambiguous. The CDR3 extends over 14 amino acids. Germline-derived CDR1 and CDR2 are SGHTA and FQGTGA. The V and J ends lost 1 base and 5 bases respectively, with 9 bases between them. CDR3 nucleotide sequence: TGTGCCAGCAGCTTAAGAGTAGCTGACAATGAGCAGTTCTTC. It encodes CASSLRVADNEQFF.

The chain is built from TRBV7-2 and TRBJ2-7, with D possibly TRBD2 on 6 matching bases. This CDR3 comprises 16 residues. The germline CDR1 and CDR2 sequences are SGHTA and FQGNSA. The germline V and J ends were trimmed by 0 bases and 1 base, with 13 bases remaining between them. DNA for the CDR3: TGTGCCAGCAGCTTAGCTGGGACGGGGGTATCCTACGAGCAGTACTTC. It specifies CASSLAGTGVSYEQYF.

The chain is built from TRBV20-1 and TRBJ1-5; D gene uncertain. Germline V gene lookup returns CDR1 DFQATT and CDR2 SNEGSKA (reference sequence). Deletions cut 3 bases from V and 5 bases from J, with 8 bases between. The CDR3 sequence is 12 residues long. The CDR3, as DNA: TGCAGTGCTAGTCGAGAGGATCAGCCCCAGCATTTT. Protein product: CSASREDQPQHF.

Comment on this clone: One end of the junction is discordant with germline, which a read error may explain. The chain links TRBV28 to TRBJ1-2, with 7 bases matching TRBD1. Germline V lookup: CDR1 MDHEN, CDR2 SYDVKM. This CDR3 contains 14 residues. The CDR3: CARRGGGVRYGYTF. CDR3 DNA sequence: TGTGCCCGCAGGGGGGGTGGGGTGAGGTATGGCTACACCTTC.

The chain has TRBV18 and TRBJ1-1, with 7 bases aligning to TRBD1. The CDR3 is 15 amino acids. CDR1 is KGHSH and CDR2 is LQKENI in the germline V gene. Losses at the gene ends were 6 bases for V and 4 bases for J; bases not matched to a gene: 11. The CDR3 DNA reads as TGTGCCAGCTCCCCGAGACAGGGTATCGGCACTGAAGCTTTCTTT. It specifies CASSPRQGIGTEAFF.

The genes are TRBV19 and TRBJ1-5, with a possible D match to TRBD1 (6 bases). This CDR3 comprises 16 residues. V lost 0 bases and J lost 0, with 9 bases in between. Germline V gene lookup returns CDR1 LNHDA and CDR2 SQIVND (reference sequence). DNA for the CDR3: TGTGCCAGTAGTATAGAACCCAGGGGTAGCAATCAGCCCCAGCATTTT. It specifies CASSIEPRGSNQPQHF.

CDR3 sequence reads: CASSRLAGGQGEQFF. CDR3 DNA: TGTGCCAGCAGTAGACTAGCGGGGGGTCAGGGCGAGCAGTTCTTC. The chain couples TRBV2 to TRBJ2-1; 13 nucleotides match TRBD2. In germline, CDR1 is SNHLY, CDR2 FYNNEI. The CDR3 spans 15 residues. V shed 5 bases, J shed 10 bases, and the junction held 8 bases outside the gene matches.

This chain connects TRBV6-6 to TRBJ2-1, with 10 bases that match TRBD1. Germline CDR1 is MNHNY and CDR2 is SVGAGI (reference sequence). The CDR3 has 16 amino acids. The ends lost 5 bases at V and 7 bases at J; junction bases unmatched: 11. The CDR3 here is CASSRGDRGRWNEQFF. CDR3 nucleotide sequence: TGTGCCAGCAGTCGAGGAGACAGGGGGCGATGGAATGAGCAGTTCTTC.

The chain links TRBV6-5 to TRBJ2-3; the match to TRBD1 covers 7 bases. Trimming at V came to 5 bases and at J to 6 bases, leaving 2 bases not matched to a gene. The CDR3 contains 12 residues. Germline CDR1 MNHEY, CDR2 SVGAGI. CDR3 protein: CASSRDSDTQYF. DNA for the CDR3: TGTGCCAGCAGTAGGGACAGTGATACGCAGTATTTT.

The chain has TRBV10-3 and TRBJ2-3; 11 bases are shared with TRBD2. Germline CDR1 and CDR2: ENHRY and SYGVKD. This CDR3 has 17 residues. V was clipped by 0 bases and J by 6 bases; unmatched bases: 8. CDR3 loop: CAISESMGLAGGDTQYF. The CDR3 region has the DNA TGTGCCATCAGTGAGTCAATGGGGCTAGCGGGAGGTGATACGCAGTATTTT.

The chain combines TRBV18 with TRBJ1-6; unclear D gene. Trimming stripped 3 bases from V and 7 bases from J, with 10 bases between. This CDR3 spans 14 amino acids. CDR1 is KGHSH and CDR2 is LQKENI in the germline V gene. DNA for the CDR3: TGTGCCAGCTCACCTTGGAGGCAAAATTCACCCCTCCACTTT. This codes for CASSPWRQNSPLHF. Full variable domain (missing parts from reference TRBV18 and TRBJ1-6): NAGVMQNPRHLVRRRGQEARLRCSPMKGHSHVYWYRQLPEEGLKFMVYLQKENIIDESGMPKERFSAEFPKEGPSILRIQQVVRGDSAAYFCASSPWRQNSPLHFGNGTRLTVT.

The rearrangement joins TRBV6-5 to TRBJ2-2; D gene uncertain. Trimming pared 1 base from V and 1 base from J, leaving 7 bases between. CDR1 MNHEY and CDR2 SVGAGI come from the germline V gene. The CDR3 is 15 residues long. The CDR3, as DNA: TGTGCCAGCAGTTACTTTTCAGGGAACACCGGGGAGCTGTTTTTT. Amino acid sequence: CASSYFSGNTGELFF.

This chain's CDR3 is CASSTTGTEAFF. CDR3 DNA sequence: TGTGCCAGCAGTACCACAGGGACTGAAGCTTTCTTT. V is TRBV12-3 or TRBV12-4 and J is TRBJ1-1; D is possibly TRBD1 (6 bases). The CDR3 is 12 amino acids. The ends were cut back, 5 bases at V and 5 bases at J, with 9 bases in the middle.

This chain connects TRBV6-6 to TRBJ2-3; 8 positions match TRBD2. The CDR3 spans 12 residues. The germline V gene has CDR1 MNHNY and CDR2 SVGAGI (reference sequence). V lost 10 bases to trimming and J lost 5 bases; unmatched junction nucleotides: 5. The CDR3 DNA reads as TGTGCCATCGGGGGGGCCGAAGATACGCAGTATTTT. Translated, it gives CAIGGAEDTQYF.

For the CDR3, the DNA is TGCGCCAGCAGGATGGGACAGGGGGAGAATGGCTACACCTTC. This translates into CASRMGQGENGYTF. This chain links TRBV5-1 with TRBJ1-2; 11 bases agree with TRBD1. CDR1 and CDR2 from the germline V gene are SGHRS and YFSETQ. The CDR3 spans 14 residues. The junction had 6 bases not matched to a gene; V was cut back by 5 bases and J by 6 bases.

The CDR3, as DNA: TGTGCCAGCTCACCACTCCCAGGGGTGAATTCACCCCTCCACTTT. It yields the protein CASSPLPGVNSPLHF. This sequence joins TRBV18 and TRBJ1-6; maybe TRBD1 (6 bases). CDR3 size: 15 residues. The ends were cut back, 1 base at V and 7 bases at J, with 11 bases in the middle. The germline gives CDR1 KGHSH, CDR2 LQKENI.

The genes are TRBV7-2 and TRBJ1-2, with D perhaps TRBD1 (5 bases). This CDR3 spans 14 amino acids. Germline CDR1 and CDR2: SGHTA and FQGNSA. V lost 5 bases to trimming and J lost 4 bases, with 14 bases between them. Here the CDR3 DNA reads TGTGCCAGCAGCGAAAGACCGCAGGGCTATGGCTACACCTTC. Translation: CASSERPQGYGYTF.

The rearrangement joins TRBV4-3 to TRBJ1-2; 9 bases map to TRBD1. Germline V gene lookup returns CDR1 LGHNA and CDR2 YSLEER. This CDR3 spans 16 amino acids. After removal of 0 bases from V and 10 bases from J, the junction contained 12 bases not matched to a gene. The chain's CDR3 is CASSQDRWPGQGSYTF. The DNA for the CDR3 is TGCGCCAGCAGCCAAGACCGCTGGCCGGGACAGGGTTCCTACACCTTC.

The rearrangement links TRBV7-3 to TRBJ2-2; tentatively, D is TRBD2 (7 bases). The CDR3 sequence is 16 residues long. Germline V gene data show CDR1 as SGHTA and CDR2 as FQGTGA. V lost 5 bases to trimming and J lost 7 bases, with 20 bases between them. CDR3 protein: CASSPDRRGLLGELFF. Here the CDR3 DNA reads TGTGCCAGCAGCCCAGACCGGCGGGGGCTTCTCGGGGAGCTGTTTTTT.

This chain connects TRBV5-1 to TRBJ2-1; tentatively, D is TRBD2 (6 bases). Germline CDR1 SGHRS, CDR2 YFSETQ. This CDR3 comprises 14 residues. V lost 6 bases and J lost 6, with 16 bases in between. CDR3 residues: CASTRDSGPNEQFF. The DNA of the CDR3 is TGCGCCAGCACCCGGGACTCGGGTCCCAATGAGCAGTTCTTC.

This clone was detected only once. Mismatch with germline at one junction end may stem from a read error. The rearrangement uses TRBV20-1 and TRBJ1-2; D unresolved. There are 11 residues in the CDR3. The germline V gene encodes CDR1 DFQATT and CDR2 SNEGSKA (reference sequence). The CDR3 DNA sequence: TGCAGTGCTAGAGATACGCGGCATCCTCTTTTC. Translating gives CSARDTRHPLF.

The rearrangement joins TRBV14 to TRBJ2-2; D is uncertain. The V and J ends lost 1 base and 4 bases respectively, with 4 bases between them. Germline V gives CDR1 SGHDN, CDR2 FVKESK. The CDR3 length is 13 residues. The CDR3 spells CASSQGATGELFF. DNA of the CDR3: TGTGCCAGCAGCCAAGGGGCCACCGGGGAGCTGTTTTTT.

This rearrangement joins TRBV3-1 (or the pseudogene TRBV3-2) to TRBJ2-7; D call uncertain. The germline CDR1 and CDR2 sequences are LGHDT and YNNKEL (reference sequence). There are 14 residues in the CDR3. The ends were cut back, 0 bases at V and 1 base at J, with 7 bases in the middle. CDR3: CASSQEKLSYEQYF. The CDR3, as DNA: TGTGCCAGCAGCCAAGAAAAACTATCCTACGAGCAGTACTTC.